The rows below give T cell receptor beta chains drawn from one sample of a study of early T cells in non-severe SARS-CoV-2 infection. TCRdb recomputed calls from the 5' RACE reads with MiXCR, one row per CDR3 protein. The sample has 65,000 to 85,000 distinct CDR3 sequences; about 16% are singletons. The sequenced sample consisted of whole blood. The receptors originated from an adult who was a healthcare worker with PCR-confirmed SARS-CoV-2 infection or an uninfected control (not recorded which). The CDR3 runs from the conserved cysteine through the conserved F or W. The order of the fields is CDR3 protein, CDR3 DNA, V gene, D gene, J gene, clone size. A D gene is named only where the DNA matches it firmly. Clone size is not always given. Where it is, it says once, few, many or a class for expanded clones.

cdr3_aa: CAWRLPYSEQFF; cdr3_nt: TGTGCCTGGCGTCTACCGTACAGTGAGCAGTTCTTC; v_call: TRBV30; d_call: NA; j_call: TRBJ2-1; clone_size: few
cdr3_aa: CASSYGRGQHAGSPLHF; cdr3_nt: TGCGCCAGCAGCTACGGAAGGGGGCAGCACGCGGGTTCACCCCTCCACTTT; v_call: TRBV5-1; d_call: TRBD1; j_call: TRBJ1-6; clone_size: many
cdr3_aa: CATSRPVMRGGKNIQYF; cdr3_nt: TGTGCCACCAGCCGCCCGGTAATGCGGGGGGGTAAAAACATTCAGTACTTC; v_call: TRBV15; d_call: TRBD2; j_call: TRBJ2-4; clone_size: many
cdr3_aa: CASSSAGLAGSNEQFF; cdr3_nt: TGTGCCAGCAGCAGCGCCGGACTAGCGGGAAGCAATGAGCAGTTCTTC; v_call: TRBV9; d_call: TRBD2; j_call: TRBJ2-1; clone_size: few
cdr3_aa: CASRPQLVLHEQYF; cdr3_nt: TGTGCCAGCAGACCCCAGCTCGTTTTACACGAGCAGTACTTC; v_call: TRBV28; d_call: NA; j_call: TRBJ2-7; clone_size: NA
cdr3_aa: CASSSQGSSGANVLTF; cdr3_nt: TGTGCCAGCAGCTCACAGGGGAGCTCTGGGGCCAACGTCCTGACTTTC; v_call: TRBV5-4; d_call: TRBD1; j_call: TRBJ2-6; clone_size: NA
cdr3_aa: CASSPRGRTEAFF; cdr3_nt: TGTGCCAGCAGTCCCAGGGGCAGGACTGAAGCTTTCTTT; v_call: TRBV2; d_call: NA; j_call: TRBJ1-1; clone_size: many
cdr3_aa: CASSQDRRVDLEQYF; cdr3_nt: TGTGCCAGCAGCCAAGATAGAAGGGTTGACCTCGAGCAGTACTTC; v_call: TRBV3-1; d_call: NA; j_call: TRBJ2-7; clone_size: NA
cdr3_aa: CASSGRDTQYF; cdr3_nt: TGTGCCAGCAGCGGGAGAGATACGCAGTATTTT; v_call: TRBV28; d_call: NA; j_call: TRBJ2-3; clone_size: few
cdr3_aa: CASSPSRGFYEQYF; cdr3_nt: TGTGCCAGCAGCCCAAGCAGGGGATTCTACGAGCAGTACTTC; v_call: TRBV11-2; d_call: NA; j_call: TRBJ2-7; clone_size: NA
cdr3_aa: CASSRDRDVQFF; cdr3_nt: TGTGCCAGCAGCCGGGACAGGGACGTACAGTTCTTC; v_call: TRBV11-1; d_call: TRBD1; j_call: TRBJ2-1; clone_size: NA
cdr3_aa: CSIPFTGGNHGYTF; cdr3_nt: TGCAGCATTCCTTTCACGGGAGGGAACCATGGCTACACCTTC; v_call: TRBV29-1; d_call: NA; j_call: TRBJ1-2; clone_size: NA
cdr3_aa: CSARGDFREYEQYF; cdr3_nt: TGCAGTGCTAGGGGGGACTTCCGAGAGTACGAGCAGTACTTC; v_call: TRBV20-1; d_call: NA; j_call: TRBJ2-7; clone_size: NA
cdr3_aa: CASSLARYEQYF; cdr3_nt: TGTGCCAGCAGTTTAGCTAGATACGAGCAGTACTTC; v_call: TRBV28; d_call: NA; j_call: TRBJ2-7; clone_size: many
cdr3_aa: CASTSFGANVLTF; cdr3_nt: TGTGCCAGCACCTCCTTTGGGGCCAACGTCCTGACTTTC; v_call: TRBV14; d_call: NA; j_call: TRBJ2-6; clone_size: few